This TCR beta chain was profiled in a study of T cell repertoires in cytomegalovirus infection. Whole-study findings and limits: HLA-C-restricted TCR beta clonotypes specific for CMV led the ex vivo response.

This clonotype appeared many times. The antigen remains unidentified. Each CDR3 protein is one row after TCRdb ran MiXCR on the reads. The sample carries roughly 500,000 distinct CDR3 sequences, 33% recorded once. The trim removed 6 bases at V and 4 bases at J, leaving 9 bases unmatched. Germline CDR1 is SEHNR and CDR2 is FQNEAQ (reference sequence). CDR3 size: 15 residues. The specimen comprised cultured PBMCs, sampled from culture after CMV antigen stimulation. The origin of this receptor is a human donor in good health (CMV status not recorded). Some clones in this sample may be carry-over from other donors' samples. This chain connects TRBV7-9 to TRBJ2-5; 9 positions match TRBD1. CDR3 region: CASSSGQGTLETQYF. The CDR3 DNA is TGTGCCAGCAGTTCCGGACAGGGGACGTTAGAGACCCAGTACTTC.